The T cell receptor (beta chain) under discussion was sequenced for a study of blood T cell repertoires in COVID-19. The wider study: Samples of COVID-19 (acute and convalescent) were obtained from the United States, Italy and Spain.

Per the original data handling: Scientists estimated how many nucleated cells there were by amplifying reference gene primers. Using immunoSEQ multiplex PCR, the repertoire was profiled, and TCRdb retains in-frame clones only, with some absent. For V, J and clone size, that table is used; D and trimming come from the DNA. The data show over 100,000 clones, about 79% seen once. The V gene end was trimmed by 7 bases and the J gene end by 4 bases; junction bases not matched to a gene: 5. The CDR3 is 14 residues long. The germline CDR1 and CDR2 sequences are LNHDA and SQIVND (reference sequence). The chain is built from TRBV19 and TRBJ2-1; 9 bases agree with TRBD1. This TCR came from a woman aged 70-85 years with acute or convalescent COVID-19. Material: peripheral blood. The CDR3 loop is CASTGQGTYNEQFF. CDR3 coding DNA: TGTGCCAGTACTGGACAGGGGACTTACAATGAGCAGTTCTTC. Full variable domain (outside the CDR3, taken from reference TRBV19 and TRBJ2-1): DGGITQSPKYLFRKEGQNVTLSCEQNLNHDAMYWYRQDPGQGLRLIYYSQIVNDFQKGDIAEGYSVSREKKESFPLTVTSAQKNPTAFYLCASTGQGTYNEQFFGPGTRLTVL.